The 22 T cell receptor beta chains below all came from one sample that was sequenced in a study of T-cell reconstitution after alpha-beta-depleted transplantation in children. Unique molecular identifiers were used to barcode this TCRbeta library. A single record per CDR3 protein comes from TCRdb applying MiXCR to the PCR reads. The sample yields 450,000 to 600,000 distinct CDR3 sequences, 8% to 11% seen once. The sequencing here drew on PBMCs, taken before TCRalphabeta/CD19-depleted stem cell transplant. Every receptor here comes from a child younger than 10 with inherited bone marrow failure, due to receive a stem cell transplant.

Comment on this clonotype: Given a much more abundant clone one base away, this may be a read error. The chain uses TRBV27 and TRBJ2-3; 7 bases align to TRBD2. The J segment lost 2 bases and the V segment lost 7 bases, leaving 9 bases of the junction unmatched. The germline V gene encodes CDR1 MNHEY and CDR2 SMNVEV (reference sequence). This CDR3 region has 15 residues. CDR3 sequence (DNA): TGTGCCAGCAAGCTTGCGGGAGCGCTCACAGATACGCAGTATTTT. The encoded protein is CASKLAGALTDTQYF.

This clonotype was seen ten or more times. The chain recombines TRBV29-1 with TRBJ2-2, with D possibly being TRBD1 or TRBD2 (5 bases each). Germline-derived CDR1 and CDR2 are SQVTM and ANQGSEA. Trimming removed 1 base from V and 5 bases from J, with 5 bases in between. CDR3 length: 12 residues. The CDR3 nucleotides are TGCAGCGTTGAAGGGGGGACCGGGGAGCTGTTTTTT. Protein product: CSVEGGTGELFF.

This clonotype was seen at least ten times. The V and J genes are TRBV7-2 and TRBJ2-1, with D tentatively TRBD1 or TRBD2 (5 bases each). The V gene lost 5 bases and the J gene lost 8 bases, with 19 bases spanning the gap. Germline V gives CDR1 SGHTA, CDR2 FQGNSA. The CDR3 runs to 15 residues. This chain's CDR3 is CASSRGLQGRDEQFF. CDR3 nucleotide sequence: TGTGCCAGCAGCCGAGGGTTGCAGGGTCGCGATGAGCAGTTCTTC.

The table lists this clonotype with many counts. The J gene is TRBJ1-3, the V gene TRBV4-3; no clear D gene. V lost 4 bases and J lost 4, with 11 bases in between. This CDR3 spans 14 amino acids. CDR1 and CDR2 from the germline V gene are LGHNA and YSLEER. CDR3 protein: CASSPSSKGNTIYF. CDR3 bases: TGCGCCAGCAGCCCCTCCTCCAAGGGAAACACCATATATTTT.

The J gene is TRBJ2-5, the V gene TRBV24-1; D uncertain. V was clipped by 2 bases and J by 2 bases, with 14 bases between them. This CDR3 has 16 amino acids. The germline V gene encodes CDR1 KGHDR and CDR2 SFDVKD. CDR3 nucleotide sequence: TGTGCCACCAGTGATTCACCGGGTAAGGGACAAGAGACCCAGTACTTC. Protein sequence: CATSDSPGKGQETQYF.

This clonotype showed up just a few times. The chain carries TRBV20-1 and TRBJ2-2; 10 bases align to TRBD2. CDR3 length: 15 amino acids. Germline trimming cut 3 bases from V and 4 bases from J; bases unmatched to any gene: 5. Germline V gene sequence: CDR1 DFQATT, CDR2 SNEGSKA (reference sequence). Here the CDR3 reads CSARVRLAGTGELFF. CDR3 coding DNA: TGCAGTGCTAGGGTTAGACTAGCGGGCACCGGGGAGCTGTTTTTT.

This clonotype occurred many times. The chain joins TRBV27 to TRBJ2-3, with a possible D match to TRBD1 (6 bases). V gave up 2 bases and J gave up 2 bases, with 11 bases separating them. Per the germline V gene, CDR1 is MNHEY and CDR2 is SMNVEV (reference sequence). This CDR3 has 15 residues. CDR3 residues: CASSLGGVYTDTQYF. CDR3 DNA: TGTGCCAGCAGTTTAGGGGGCGTTTACACAGATACGCAGTATTTT.

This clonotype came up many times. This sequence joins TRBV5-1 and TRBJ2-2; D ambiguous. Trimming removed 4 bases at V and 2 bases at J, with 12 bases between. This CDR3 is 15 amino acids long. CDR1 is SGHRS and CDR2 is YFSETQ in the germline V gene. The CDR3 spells CASSGSDGNTGELFF. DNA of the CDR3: TGCGCCAGCAGCGGATCGGACGGAAACACCGGGGAGCTGTTTTTT.

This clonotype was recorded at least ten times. CDR3 sequence reads: CSVRGIGYEQYF. The CDR3, as DNA: TGCAGCGTCAGAGGAATTGGCTACGAGCAGTACTTC. The chain has TRBV29-1 and TRBJ2-7, with D unresolved. The V end was cut by 6 bases, the J end by 3 bases, with 12 bases between. CDR1 and CDR2 from the germline V gene are SQVTM and ANQGSEA. This CDR3 contains 12 residues.

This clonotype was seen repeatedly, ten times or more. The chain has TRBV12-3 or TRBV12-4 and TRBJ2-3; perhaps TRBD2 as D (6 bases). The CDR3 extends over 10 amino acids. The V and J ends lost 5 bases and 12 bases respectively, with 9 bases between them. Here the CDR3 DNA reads TGTGCCAGCAGTGGGGAGGTACAGTATTTT. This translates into CASSGEVQYF.

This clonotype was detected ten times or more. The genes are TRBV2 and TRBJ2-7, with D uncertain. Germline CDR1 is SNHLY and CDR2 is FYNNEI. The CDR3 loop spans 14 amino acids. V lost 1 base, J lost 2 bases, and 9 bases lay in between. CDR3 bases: TGTGCCAGCAGTGAAGGCTATGGGGCCTACGAGCAGTACTTC. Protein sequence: CASSEGYGAYEQYF.

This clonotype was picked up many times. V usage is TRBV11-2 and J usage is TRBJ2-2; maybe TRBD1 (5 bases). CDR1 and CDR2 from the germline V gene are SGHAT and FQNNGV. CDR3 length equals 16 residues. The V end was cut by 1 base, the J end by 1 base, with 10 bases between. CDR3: CASSLGVTVNTGELFF. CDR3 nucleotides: TGTGCCAGCAGCTTAGGGGTGACAGTGAACACCGGGGAGCTGTTTTTT.

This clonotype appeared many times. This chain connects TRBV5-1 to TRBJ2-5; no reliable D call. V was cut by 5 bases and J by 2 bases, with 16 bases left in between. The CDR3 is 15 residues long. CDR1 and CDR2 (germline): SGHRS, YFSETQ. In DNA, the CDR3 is TGCGCCAGCAGGATACATCCGCTATTACAAGAGACCCAGTACTTC. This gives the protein CASRIHPLLQETQYF. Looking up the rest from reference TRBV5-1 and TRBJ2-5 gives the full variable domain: KAGVTQTPRYLIKTRGQQVTLSCSPISGHRSVSWYQQTPGQGLQFLFEYFSETQRNKGNFPGRFSGRQFSNSRSEMNVSTLELGDSALYLCASRIHPLLQETQYFGPGTRLLVL.

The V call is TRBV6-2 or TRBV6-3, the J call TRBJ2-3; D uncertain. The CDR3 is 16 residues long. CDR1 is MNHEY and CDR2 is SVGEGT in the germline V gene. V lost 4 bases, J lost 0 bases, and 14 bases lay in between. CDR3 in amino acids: CASSSPSTGSTDTQYF. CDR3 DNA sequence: TGTGCCAGCAGTTCCCCCTCCACGGGTAGCACAGATACGCAGTATTTT.

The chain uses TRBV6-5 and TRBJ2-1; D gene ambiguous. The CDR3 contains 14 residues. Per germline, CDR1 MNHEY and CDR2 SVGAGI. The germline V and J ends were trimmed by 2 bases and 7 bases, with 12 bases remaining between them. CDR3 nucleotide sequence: TGTGCCAGCAGTTACACTGGCAGCCTGAATGAGCAGTTCTTC. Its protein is CASSYTGSLNEQFF.

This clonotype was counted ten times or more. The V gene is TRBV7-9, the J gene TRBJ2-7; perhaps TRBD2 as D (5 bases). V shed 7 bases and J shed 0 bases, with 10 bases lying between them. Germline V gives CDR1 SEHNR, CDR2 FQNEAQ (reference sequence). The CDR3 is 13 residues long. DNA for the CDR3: TGTGCCAGCATTGCGGGTTCCTCCTACGAGCAGTACTTC. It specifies CASIAGSSYEQYF.

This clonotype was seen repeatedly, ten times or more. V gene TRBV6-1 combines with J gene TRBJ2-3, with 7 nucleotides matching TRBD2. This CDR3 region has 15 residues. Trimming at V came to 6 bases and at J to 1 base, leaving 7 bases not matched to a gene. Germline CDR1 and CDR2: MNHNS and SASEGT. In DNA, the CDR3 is TGTGCCAGCAGAGTACCTAGCGGAGGCACAGATACGCAGTATTTT. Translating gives CASRVPSGGTDTQYF.

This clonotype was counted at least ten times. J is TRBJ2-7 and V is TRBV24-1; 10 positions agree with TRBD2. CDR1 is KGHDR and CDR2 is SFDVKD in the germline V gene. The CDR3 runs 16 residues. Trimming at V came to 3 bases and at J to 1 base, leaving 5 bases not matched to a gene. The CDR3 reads CATSDPRTSGSYEQYF. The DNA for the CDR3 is TGTGCCACCAGTGATCCAAGGACTAGCGGTTCCTACGAGCAGTACTTC.

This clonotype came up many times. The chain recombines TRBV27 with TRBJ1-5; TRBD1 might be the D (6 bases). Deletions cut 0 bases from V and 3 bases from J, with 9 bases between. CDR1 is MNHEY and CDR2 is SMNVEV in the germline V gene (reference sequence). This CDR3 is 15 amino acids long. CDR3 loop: CASSLSTGFNQPQHF. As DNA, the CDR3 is TGTGCCAGCAGTTTATCGACAGGATTCAATCAGCCCCAGCATTTT.

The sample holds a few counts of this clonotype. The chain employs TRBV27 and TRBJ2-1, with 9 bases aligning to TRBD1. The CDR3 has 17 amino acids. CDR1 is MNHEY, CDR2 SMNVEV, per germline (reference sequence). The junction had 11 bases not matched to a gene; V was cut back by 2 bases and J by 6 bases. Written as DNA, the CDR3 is TGTGCCAGCAGTTTACTACCGGGACAGGGCCCGCCCAATGAGCAGTTCTTC. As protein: CASSLLPGQGPPNEQFF.

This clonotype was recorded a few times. CDR3 coding DNA: TGTGCCAGCAGTTCCACGGACCTTTATGGCTACACCTTC. Translating gives CASSSTDLYGYTF. The chain uses TRBV12-3 or TRBV12-4 and TRBJ1-2; no definite D call. V was trimmed by 4 bases and J by 5 bases, leaving 11 bases between them. The CDR3 has 13 amino acids.

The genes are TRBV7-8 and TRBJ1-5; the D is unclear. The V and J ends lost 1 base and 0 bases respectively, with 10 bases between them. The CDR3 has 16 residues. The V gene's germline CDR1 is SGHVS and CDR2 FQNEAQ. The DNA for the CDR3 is TGTGCCAGCAGCTTAGGCCGACTTTATAGCAATCAGCCCCAGCATTTT. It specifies CASSLGRLYSNQPQHF.